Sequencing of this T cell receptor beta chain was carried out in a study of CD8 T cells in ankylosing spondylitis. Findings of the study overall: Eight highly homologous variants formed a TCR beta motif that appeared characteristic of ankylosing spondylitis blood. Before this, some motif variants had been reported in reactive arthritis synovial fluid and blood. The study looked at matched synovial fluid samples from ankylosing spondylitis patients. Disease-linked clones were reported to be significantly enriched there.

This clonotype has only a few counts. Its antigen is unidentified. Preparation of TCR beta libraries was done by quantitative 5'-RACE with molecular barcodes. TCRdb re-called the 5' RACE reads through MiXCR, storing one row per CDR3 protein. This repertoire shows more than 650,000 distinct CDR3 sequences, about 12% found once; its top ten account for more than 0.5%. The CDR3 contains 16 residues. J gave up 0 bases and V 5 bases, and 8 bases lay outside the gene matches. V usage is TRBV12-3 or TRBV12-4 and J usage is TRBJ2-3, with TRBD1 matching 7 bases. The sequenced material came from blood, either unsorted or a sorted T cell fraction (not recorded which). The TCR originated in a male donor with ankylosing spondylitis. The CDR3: CASSAGQVPSTDTQYF. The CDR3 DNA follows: TGTGCCAGCAGTGCTGGACAGGTCCCTAGCACAGATACGCAGTATTTT.